This T cell receptor (beta chain) was sequenced for a study of T cells expressing NK-cell markers. Germline assignment: CDR1 MNHNY and CDR2 SVGAGI (reference sequence). The CDR3 contains 13 residues. TCRdb re-analyzed the 5' RACE reads; it lists each CDR3 protein once, without DNA. Its table lists a few hundred thousand distinct CDR3 sequences. General study results and limits: As a fraction of CD8+ T cells, dominant NKG2C+ clonotypes reached roughly 1.0-7.5% in six donors.

Comments on this clonotype: Antigen unknown.

Sequencing input: blood T cells: a sorted CD56 or NKG2C T cell subset, CD4+ or CD8+ T cells, or bulk PBMC T cells (not recorded which). This sequence joins TRBV6-6 and TRBJ2-7. The source of this sequence is a man aged 18-70 years in good health. CDR3: CASSYLVGVEQYF.